Sequencing of this T cell receptor (beta chain) was carried out in a study of CD8+CD57+ T cells in acquired aplastic anemia. Study-level information: Sorting CD4+ and CD8+ cells gave DNA averaging approximately 3 ug.

Profiles of TCR beta VDJ and CDR3 were generated from a genomic DNA template. MiXCR was run by TCRdb on the reads, yielding one entry per CDR3 protein. Of 200,000 to 250,000 distinct CDR3 sequences listed, roughly 50% were seen once; the top ten hold approximately 20%. All patients picked for sequencing had shown, by flow cytometry, an expansion of CD8+CD57+ cells. Severe acquired aplastic anemia was present in every patient. Broader study findings: In common between the patients and the controls were around 29 CD8+ CDR3 sequences.

This clonotype occurred many times. Antigen specificity is unknown. The germline gives CDR1 LNHNV, CDR2 YYDKDF (reference sequence). The CDR3 loop spans 19 amino acids. V lost 1 base, J lost 5 bases, and 13 bases stayed unmatched. J is TRBJ2-1 and V is TRBV15; 11 bases line up with TRBD2. The clonotype was recovered from a human donor with aplastic anemia. The material sequenced was sorted CD4+, CD8+, or CD8+CD57+ T cells (not recorded which) from PBMCs. In DNA form, the CDR3 reads TGTGCCACCAGCAGAGCTCGGATTAGCGGGGGGGCAAGCGACAATGAGCAGTTCTTC. Its protein is CATSRARISGGASDNEQFF.